This TCR beta chain was identified in a study of cytomegalovirus exposure and HLA in healthy donors. A note on this clone: Antigen unknown.

Trimming stripped 4 bases from V and 6 bases from J, with 10 bases between. Per the germline V gene, CDR1 is SGHNT and CDR2 is YYREEE (reference sequence). This CDR3 has 13 amino acids. A multiplex PCR was run with 60 Vbeta primers and 13 Jbeta primers. Data came from immunoSEQ multiplex PCR; TCRdb stores just in-frame clones and leaves some out. This sample has 130,000 to 150,000 clones, with 73% found just once. Study-wide points: Per published accounts, TCR beta sequences correctly predicted the HLA-A and HLA-B alleles of most subjects.

This sequence was found in a woman aged 40-49 years in good health and CMV-seronegative. Sequencing used PBMCs. This sequence joins TRBV5-4 and TRBJ2-2; D is ambiguous. DNA of the CDR3: TGTGCCAGCAGCATAGACTGGTCCGGGGAGCTGTTTTTT. Translating it yields CASSIDWSGELFF.